This T cell receptor (beta chain) originates from a study of cytomegalovirus exposure and HLA in healthy donors. There are 17 residues in the CDR3. Germline values: CDR1 SEHNR, CDR2 FQNEAQ (reference sequence). Both 60 Vbeta primers and 13 Jbeta primers went into the PCR. Produced via immunoSEQ multiplex PCR; TCRdb's table is partial and in-frame only. The top ten clones hold 1.5% to 2% of a sample with 140,000 or so clones, over 60% of them seen once. In regard to this clone: A read error may account for a junction end that differs from germline.

Sample: PBMCs. The receptor was derived from a man aged 40-55 years in good health and CMV-seronegative. The chain recombines TRBV7-9 with TRBJ2-6; 7 bases are shared with TRBD2. The DNA of the CDR3 is TGTGCCAGCAGCCGGCCAGCGGGAAACTCTGGGGCCAACGGCCTGACTTTC. Protein product: CASSRPAGNSGANGLTF.